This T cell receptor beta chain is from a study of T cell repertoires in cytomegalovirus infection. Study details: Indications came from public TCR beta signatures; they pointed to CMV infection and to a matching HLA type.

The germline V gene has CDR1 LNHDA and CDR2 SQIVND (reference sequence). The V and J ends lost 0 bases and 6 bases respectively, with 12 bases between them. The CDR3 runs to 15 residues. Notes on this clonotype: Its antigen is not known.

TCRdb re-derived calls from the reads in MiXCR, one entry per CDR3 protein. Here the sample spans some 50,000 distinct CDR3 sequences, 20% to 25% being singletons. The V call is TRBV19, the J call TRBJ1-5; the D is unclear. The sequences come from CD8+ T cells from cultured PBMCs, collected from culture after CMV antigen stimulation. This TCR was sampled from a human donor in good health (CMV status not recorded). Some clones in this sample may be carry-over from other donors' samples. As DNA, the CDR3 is TGTGCCAGTAGTATAGATGCAGGTCAAGGTCAGCCCCAGCATTTT. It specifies CASSIDAGQGQPQHF.